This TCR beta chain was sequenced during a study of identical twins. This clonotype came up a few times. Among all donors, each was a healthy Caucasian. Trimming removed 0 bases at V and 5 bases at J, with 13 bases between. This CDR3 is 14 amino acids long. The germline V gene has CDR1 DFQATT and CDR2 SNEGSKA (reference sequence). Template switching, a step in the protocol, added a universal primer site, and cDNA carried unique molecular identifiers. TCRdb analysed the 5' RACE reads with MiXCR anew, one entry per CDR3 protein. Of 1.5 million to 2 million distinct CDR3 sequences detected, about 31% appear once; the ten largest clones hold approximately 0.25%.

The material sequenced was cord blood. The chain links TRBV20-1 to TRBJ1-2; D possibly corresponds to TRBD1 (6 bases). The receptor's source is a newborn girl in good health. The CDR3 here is CSARDPRGRYGYTF. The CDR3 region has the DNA TGCAGTGCTAGAGATCCGAGGGGGAGGTATGGCTACACCTTC.